Presented here are 6 T cell receptor beta chains from one specimen sequenced in a study of OX40 agonist ivuxolimab in advanced cancers. Measured with immunoSEQ multiplex PCR; TCRdb has only the in-frame clones, and not every one. The sample includes 45,000 to 65,000 clones, 81% of them seen just once. The sample in question was CD4+ or CD8+ T cells sorted from blood, obtained in a trial of the OX40 agonist ivuxolimab. The receptors here all came from an adult with an advanced solid tumor such as melanoma, head and neck, liver or kidney cancer.

The CDR3 here is CALRGADTQYF. The CDR3 DNA sequence: TGTGCCCTGCGGGGGGCGGATACGCAGTATTTT. The chain couples TRBV28 to TRBJ2-3; 8 bases line up with TRBD2. Per the germline V gene, CDR1 is MDHEN and CDR2 is SYDVKM. V was pared by 11 bases and J by 6 bases, with 4 bases of the junction left unmatched. The length of the CDR3 is 11 residues.

This clone was counted a few times. The chain joins TRBV6-5 to TRBJ1-6; a possible D gene is TRBD1 (5 bases). CDR3 length: 14 residues. The ends were cut back, 7 bases at V and 6 bases at J, with 13 bases in the middle. CDR1 and CDR2 (germline): MNHEY, SVGAGI. The CDR3 is CASTPGAINSPLHF. The CDR3 nucleotides are TGTGCCAGCACCCCCGGGGCGATTAATTCACCCCTCCACTTT.

This clone was seen only a few times. The CDR3 sequence is CASRLDGEKLFF. The CDR3 DNA is TGTGCCAGCAGACTGGACGGTGAAAAACTGTTTTTT. V and J are TRBV7-2 and TRBJ1-4; D is ambiguous. Trimming removed 6 bases at V and 7 bases at J, with 9 bases between. The CDR3 sequence is 12 residues long. Germline V gene lookup returns CDR1 SGHTA and CDR2 FQGNSA.

This clone was counted between two and nine times. This rearrangement joins TRBV7-6 to TRBJ2-2, with TRBD1 identical over 8 bases. V was clipped by 4 bases and J by 4 bases; unmatched bases: 5. The CDR3 contains 15 residues. CDR1 SGHVS and CDR2 FNYEAQ come from the germline V gene. CDR3 bases: TGTGCCAGCAGCTCTTTACAGGGGGGCACCGGGGAGCTGTTTTTT. Encoded protein: CASSSLQGGTGELFF.

The J gene is TRBJ2-5, the V gene TRBV5-1; 8 bases agree with TRBD1. The CDR3 covers 15 residues. Germline V CDR1 and CDR2: SGHRS, YFSETQ. After removal of 1 base from V and 3 bases from J, the junction contained 5 bases not matched to a gene. CDR3 DNA sequence: TGCGCCAGCAGCTTGAGGCCAGGGGGCAAAGAGACCCAGTACTTC. It translates to CASSLRPGGKETQYF.

CDR3 sequence (DNA): TGTGCCAGCAGTGAAGCGTGGATGACCAATGAGCAGTTCTTC. Translating gives CASSEAWMTNEQFF. The chain recombines TRBV6-1 with TRBJ2-1; D unresolved. The CDR3 totals 14 residues. The V gene's germline CDR1 is MNHNS and CDR2 SASEGT. V was shortened by 0 bases and J by 6 bases, with 9 bases between the two germline ends.